Presented here are 10 T cell receptor beta chains from one specimen sequenced in a study of cytomegalovirus exposure and HLA in healthy donors. PCR used 60 Vbeta primers and 13 Jbeta primers. TCRdb keeps only in-frame clones here, not all; method: immunoSEQ multiplex PCR. The data contain 90,000 or so clones, over 55% of them seen just once; the ten biggest clones take up about 16%. Input material: PBMCs. These receptors came from a woman in her late teens or twenties in good health and CMV-seropositive.

This clone was seen more than once but under ten times. The V gene is TRBV12-5, the J gene TRBJ2-3; 9 nucleotides line up with TRBD2. The CDR3 length is 14 residues. The J segment lost 1 base and the V segment lost 6 bases, leaving 2 bases of the junction unmatched. CDR1 is LGHNT and CDR2 is FRNRAP in the germline V gene. CDR3 amino acids: CASGLAGGTDTQYF. As DNA, the CDR3 is TGTGCTAGTGGCTTAGCGGGGGGCACAGATACGCAGTATTTT. The full variable domain, rest sourced from reference TRBV12-5 and TRBJ2-3, is DARVTQTPRHKVTEMGQEVTMRCQPILGHNTVFWYRQTMMQGLELLAYFRNRAPLDDSGMPKDRFSAEMPDATLATLKIQPSEPRDSAVYFCASGLAGGTDTQYFGPGTRLTVL.

The rearrangement uses TRBV5-4 and TRBJ1-2, with a possible D match to TRBD1 (6 bases). The CDR3 loop spans 13 amino acids. Germline V gene lookup returns CDR1 SGHNT and CDR2 YYREEE (reference sequence). V was shortened by 4 bases and J by 4 bases, with 11 bases between the two germline ends. This CDR3 is CASSTDRTYGYTF. The CDR3 DNA reads as TGTGCCAGCAGCACCGACAGGACCTATGGCTACACCTTC.

The V gene is TRBV2, the J gene TRBJ2-3; the D gene is possibly TRBD1 (5 bases). The germline gives CDR1 SNHLY, CDR2 FYNNEI. Trimming took 3 bases from V and 6 from J, leaving 13 bases between them. The CDR3 is made up of 14 amino acids. CDR3 amino acids: CASSDRGRADTQYF. The DNA for the CDR3 is TGTGCCAGCAGTGATAGGGGCAGGGCGGATACGCAGTATTTT.

The chain employs TRBV28 and TRBJ2-1; perhaps TRBD2 as D (6 bases). Trimming cost V 2 bases and J 9 bases, with 14 bases left between them. This CDR3 is built from 14 residues. Germline CDR1 MDHEN, CDR2 SYDVKM. The CDR3 here is CASSLEASAPEQFF. As DNA, the CDR3 is TGTGCCAGCAGTTTAGAGGCTAGCGCCCCTGAGCAGTTCTTC.

The V gene is TRBV9, the J gene TRBJ2-2; 7 nucleotides agree with TRBD1. CDR3 size: 14 residues. CDR1 and CDR2 (germline): SGDLS, YYNGEE. The ends lost 5 bases at V and 3 bases at J; junction bases unmatched: 4. The CDR3 nucleotides read TGTGCCAGCAGTGGACAGGAGTACACCGGGGAGCTGTTTTTT. As protein: CASSGQEYTGELFF.

V gene TRBV29-1 combines with J gene TRBJ1-2, with D possibly TRBD1 on 6 matching bases. Germline V gives CDR1 SQVTM, CDR2 ANQGSEA. Between the trimmed V and J ends, which lost 7 bases and 8 bases, there was a span of 20 bases. There are 13 residues in the CDR3. The CDR3 loop is CSGWGGAGGGYTF. The CDR3 DNA follows: TGCAGCGGCTGGGGGGGGGCTGGAGGAGGCTACACCTTC.

The gene calls are TRBV7-3 and TRBJ2-2, with TRBD2 as a possible D gene (7 bases). The CDR3 has 14 amino acids. V gave up 5 bases and J gave up 4 bases, with 11 bases separating them. In germline, CDR1 is SGHTA, CDR2 FQGTGA. DNA of the CDR3: TGTGCCAGCAGCGAGAGGGGGGGCACCGGGGAGCTGTTTTTT. It specifies CASSERGGTGELFF.

The chain carries TRBV19 and TRBJ2-1; the D is unclear. CDR3 length equals 12 residues. Trimming shortened V by 6 bases and J by 6 bases, and 9 bases separated the two germline ends. Germline V CDR1 and CDR2: LNHDA, SQIVND (reference sequence). CDR3 amino acids: CASSDFGNEQFF. The CDR3 DNA is TGTGCCAGTAGCGACTTCGGCAATGAGCAGTTCTTC.

The gene calls are TRBV28 and TRBJ1-6; no definite D call. Germline CDR1 and CDR2: MDHEN and SYDVKM. The length of the CDR3 is 14 residues. The V end was cut by 6 bases, the J end by 8 bases, with 14 bases between. For the CDR3, the DNA is TGTGCCAGCAGATCAACCGCTAGCCATTCACCCCTCCACTTT. This sequence encodes CASRSTASHSPLHF. The full variable domain, in which reference TRBV28 and TRBJ1-6 provide the parts outside the CDR3, is DVKVTQSSRYLVKRTGEKVFLECVQDMDHENMFWYRQDPGLGLRLIYFSYDVKMKEKGDIPEGYSVSREKKERFSLILESASTNQTSMYLCASRSTASHSPLHFGNGTRLTVT.

A few counts support this clone. This chain links TRBV2 with TRBJ2-7, with 7 bases fitting TRBD2. Germline V lookup: CDR1 SNHLY, CDR2 FYNNEI. The V and J ends lost 0 bases and 3 bases, in that order; junction bases with no gene match: 8. CDR3 length: 16 amino acids. The DNA for the CDR3 is TGTGCCAGCAGTGAAGCGGGGGGGGTGGGGGTCTACGAGCAGTACTTC. Its protein is CASSEAGGVGVYEQYF.